The next 18 T cell receptor beta chains were all read from a single sample in a study of human T cells and chemical hapten exposure. Someone pulled total RNA out of unfractionated whole blood. Each CDR3 protein is one row after TCRdb ran MiXCR on the 5' RACE reads. The data contain about 140,000 distinct CDR3 sequences, 4.1% of them singletons. All receptors derive from a female donor in good health.

This clonotype has a count of ten or more. V and J are TRBV20-1 and TRBJ1-2, with a possible D match to TRBD1 (5 bases). CDR3 length: 15 residues. Per germline, CDR1 DFQATT and CDR2 SNEGSKA (reference sequence). V was cut by 2 bases and J by 1 base, with 14 bases left in between. In DNA form, the CDR3 reads TGCAGTGCTAGATTCGCGGGGCGGCGTAACTATGGCTACACCTTC. Its translation is CSARFAGRRNYGYTF.

This clonotype was counted many times. V gene TRBV7-2 combines with J gene TRBJ1-3; no firm D call. Per the germline V gene, CDR1 is SGHTA and CDR2 is FQGNSA. V was clipped by 4 bases and J by 4 bases, with 17 bases between them. This CDR3 spans 16 amino acids. The CDR3 reads CASSSHLTVTGNTIYF. For the CDR3, the DNA is TGTGCCAGCAGCTCCCACTTAACGGTAACGGGAAACACCATATATTTT.

At least ten counts were recorded for this clonotype. V and J are TRBV29-1 and TRBJ1-1; D remains ambiguous. Germline lookup yields CDR1 SQVTM and CDR2 ANQGSEA. Deletions cut 6 bases from V and 6 bases from J, with 14 bases between. The CDR3 runs 12 residues. The CDR3 DNA follows: TGCAGCGTCGTTCGAGGGTTCGCTGAAGCTTTCTTT. It is translated as CSVVRGFAEAFF.

There are many counts of this clonotype. The chain combines TRBV3-1 with TRBJ2-1, with TRBD2 as a possible D gene (7 bases). Trimming cost V 0 bases and J 4 bases, with 13 bases left between them. The CDR3 runs to 16 residues. Germline V gene lookup returns CDR1 LGHDT and CDR2 YNNKEL (reference sequence). For the CDR3, the DNA is TGTGCCAGCAGCCAAGATGTGGGGGGGGCTTACAATGAGCAGTTCTTC. Its translation is CASSQDVGGAYNEQFF.

This clonotype appeared a few times. This CDR3 is CASSLDSRIRDTQYF. DNA of the CDR3: TGTGCCAGCAGCCTCGACTCCAGGATCCGCGATACGCAGTATTTT. The rearrangement joins TRBV6-5 to TRBJ2-3, with no clear D. Trimming cost V 6 bases and J 6 bases, with 19 bases left between them. Germline V gene sequence: CDR1 MNHEY, CDR2 SVGAGI. This CDR3 comprises 15 residues.

This clonotype was seen many times. This chain links TRBV12-3 or TRBV12-4 with TRBJ2-3, with 10 bases identical to TRBD1. The CDR3 has 16 amino acids. The J segment lost 4 bases and the V segment lost 4 bases, leaving 8 bases of the junction unmatched. The DNA of the CDR3 is TGTGCCAGCAGTTCTAGTCCGGGACAGGGGCCAGATACGCAGTATTTT. As protein: CASSSSPGQGPDTQYF.

A few counts support this clonotype. This clone may be a read error of a much larger clone one base away. The CDR3 region is CASSLGRSRGEQYF. CDR3 nucleotide sequence: TGTGCCAGCAGCTTAGGGCGGAGCCGCGGAGAGCAGTACTTC. The chain carries TRBV7-2 and TRBJ2-7; D unresolved. This CDR3 is built from 14 residues. With 1 base removed from V and 7 bases from J, the gap between germline ends came to 14 bases. In germline, CDR1 is SGHTA, CDR2 FQGNSA.

With regard to this clonotype: A much larger clone lies a single base off, so this may be a read error. V usage is TRBV7-9 and J usage is TRBJ2-5, with D hard to call. Germline CDR1 and CDR2: SEHNR and FQNEAQ (reference sequence). The CDR3 totals 14 residues. The CDR3: CAGSLAPDQETQYF. CDR3 DNA sequence: TGTGCCGGCAGCTTAGCCCCGGACCAAGAGACCCAGTACTTC.

This clonotype showed up many times. The V gene is TRBV12-3 or TRBV12-4, the J gene TRBJ2-1; 8 bases are shared with TRBD2. J gave up 4 bases and V 1 base, and 6 bases lay outside the gene matches. The CDR3 has 16 residues. The DNA of the CDR3 is TGTGCCAGCAGTTTAGAATGGCGGGGGGTGTACAATGAGCAGTTCTTC. Translated, it gives CASSLEWRGVYNEQFF.

This clonotype was recorded many times. The V call is TRBV3-1, the J call TRBJ1-1; D is uncertain. Trimming stripped 2 bases from V and 3 bases from J, with 10 bases between. CDR1 is LGHDT and CDR2 is YNNKEL in the germline V gene (reference sequence). The CDR3 sequence is 14 residues long. In DNA, the CDR3 is TGTGCCAGCAGCCAAACCCCCCCCCACACTGAAGCTTTCTTT. Residues: CASSQTPPHTEAFF. The whole variable domain, filled in from reference TRBV3-1 and TRBJ1-1, reads DTAVSQTPKYLVTQMGNDKSIKCEQNLGHDTMYWYKQDSKKFLKIMFSYNNKELIINETVPNRFSPKSPDKAHLNLHINSLELGDSAVYFCASSQTPPHTEAFFGQGTRLTVV.

In its sample, this clonotype was seen many times. The genes are TRBV4-2 and TRBJ2-7, with 9 bases aligning to TRBD1. V was clipped by 2 bases and J by 2 bases; unmatched bases: 4. Germline assignment: CDR1 LGHNA and CDR2 YNFKEQ. The CDR3 has 15 amino acids. CDR3 region: CASSQLGQGTYEQYF. The CDR3 nucleotides are TGTGCCAGCAGCCAACTCGGACAGGGGACCTACGAGCAGTACTTC.

This clonotype was counted at least ten times. The chain uses TRBV14 and TRBJ2-3, with D uncertain. The CDR3 contains 13 residues. Germline V gives CDR1 SGHDN, CDR2 FVKESK. The V end was cut by 2 bases, the J end by 3 bases, with 6 bases between. The CDR3 coding sequence is TGTGCCAGCAGCCAACAGGCAACAGATACGCAGTATTTT. It translates to CASSQQATDTQYF.

This clonotype was picked up many times. The chain is built from TRBV7-2 and TRBJ2-4, with 7 bases lining up with TRBD1. Unmatched junction bases numbered 5, after V lost 4 bases and J lost 5 bases. The CDR3 covers 14 residues. Looked up from germline, CDR1 is SGHTA and CDR2 is FQGNSA. This CDR3 is CASSYAGTENIQYF. The CDR3 DNA reads TGTGCCAGCAGCTACGCCGGGACAGAAAACATTCAGTACTTC. The full variable domain, its missing parts supplied by reference TRBV7-2 and TRBJ2-4, is GAGVSQSPSNKVTEKGKDVELRCDPISGHTALYWYRQSLGQGLEFLIYFQGNSAPDKSGLPSDRFSAERTGGSVSTLTIQRTQQEDSAVYLCASSYAGTENIQYFGAGTRLSVL.

Ten or more counts support this clonotype. The CDR3 reads CASLDRGVGIISGNTIYF. CDR3 sequence (DNA): TGTGCCAGCCTCGACAGGGGAGTTGGTATCATCTCTGGAAACACCATATATTTT. J is TRBJ1-3 and V is TRBV28, with TRBD1 identical over 8 bases. Germline-derived CDR1 and CDR2 are MDHEN and SYDVKM. J was trimmed by 0 bases and V by 8 bases; bases with no gene match: 15. CDR3 length: 18 residues.

This chain connects TRBV21-1 to TRBJ2-7; no DNA check was done on the table's D call, TRBD1. TRBV21-1 is listed as a pseudogene. This CDR3 has 17 residues. The CDR3 loop reads CASSMPPDRVNPYEQYF. The DNA for the CDR3 is TGTGCCAGCAGCATGCCTCCGGACAGGGTTAATCCCTACGAGCAGTACTTC.

The table lists this clonotype with many counts. This sequence joins TRBV7-9 and TRBJ1-4; D uncertain. V was trimmed by 5 bases and J by 0 bases, leaving 7 bases between them. This CDR3 contains 14 residues. Looked up from germline, CDR1 is SEHNR and CDR2 is FQNEAQ (reference sequence). CDR3 sequence (DNA): TGTGCCAGCAGCAGTAGGGCAACTAATGAAAAACTGTTTTTT. It codes for CASSSRATNEKLFF.

This clonotype was seen many times. The rearrangement links TRBV7-2 to TRBJ1-5; D is ambiguous. V gave up 5 bases and J gave up 9 bases, with 14 bases separating them. Per the germline V gene, CDR1 is SGHTA and CDR2 is FQGNSA. The CDR3 sequence is 13 residues long. This CDR3 is CASSPTEARPQHF. DNA of the CDR3: TGTGCCAGCAGCCCCACAGAGGCGCGGCCCCAGCATTTT.

Comments on this clonotype: Relative to the germline gene, one junction end is altered; a read error may explain this. The rearrangement uses TRBV7-9 and TRBJ2-5, with no clear D. The CDR3 is made up of 13 amino acids. Germline V lookup: CDR1 SEHNR, CDR2 FQNEAQ (reference sequence). The CDR3 nucleotides read TGTGCCAGCAGAGGAAGCTTACGAGAGGCCCAGTACTTC. Its translation: CASRGSLREAQYF.